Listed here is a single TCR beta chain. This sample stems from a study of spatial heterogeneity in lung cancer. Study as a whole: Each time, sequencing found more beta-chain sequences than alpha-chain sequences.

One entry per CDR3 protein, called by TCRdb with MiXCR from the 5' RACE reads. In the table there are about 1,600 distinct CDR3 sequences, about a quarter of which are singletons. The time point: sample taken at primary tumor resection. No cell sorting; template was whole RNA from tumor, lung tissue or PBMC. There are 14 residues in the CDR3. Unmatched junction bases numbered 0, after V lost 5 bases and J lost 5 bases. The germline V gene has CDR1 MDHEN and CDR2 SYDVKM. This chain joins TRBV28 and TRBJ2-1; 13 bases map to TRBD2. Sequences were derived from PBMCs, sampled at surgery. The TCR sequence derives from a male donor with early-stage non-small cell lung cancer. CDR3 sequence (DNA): TGTGCCAGCAGTGGACTAGCGGGAGACAATGAGCAGTTCTTC. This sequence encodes CASSGLAGDNEQFF.